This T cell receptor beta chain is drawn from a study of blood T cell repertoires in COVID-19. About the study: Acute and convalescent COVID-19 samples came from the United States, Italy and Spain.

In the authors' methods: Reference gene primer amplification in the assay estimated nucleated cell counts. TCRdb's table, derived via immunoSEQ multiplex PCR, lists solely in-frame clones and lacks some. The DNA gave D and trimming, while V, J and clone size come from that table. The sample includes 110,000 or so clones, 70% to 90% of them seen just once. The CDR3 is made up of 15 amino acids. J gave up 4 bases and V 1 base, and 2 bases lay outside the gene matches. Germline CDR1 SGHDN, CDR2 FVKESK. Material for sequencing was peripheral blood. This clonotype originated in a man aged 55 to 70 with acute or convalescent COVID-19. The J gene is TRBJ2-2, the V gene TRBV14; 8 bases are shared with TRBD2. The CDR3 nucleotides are TGTGCCAGCAGCCAAGCCCGGGGGGGCACCGGGGAGCTGTTTTTT. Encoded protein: CASSQARGGTGELFF.